This T cell receptor (beta chain) came from a study of breast tumors, draining lymph nodes, adjacent tissues. TCRdb fed the multiplex PCR reads into MiXCR, producing one record per CDR3 protein. The table records approximately 200,000 distinct CDR3 sequences, 31% of them present only once. Axillary draining lymph nodes of breast cancer patients supplied the node samples. Comments on this clonotype: A clone one base away is much larger, so this may be a read error.

The receptor was derived from a female donor with breast cancer. Some clones in this sample may be carry-over from other donors' samples. The sequenced material came from axillary lymph node tissue.

As DNA, the CDR3 is TGCAGTGCTGGGGGGCTCCTTGGCGGCTCCACCTTC. This codes for CSAGGLLGGSTF. This chain links TRBV20-1 with TRBJ1-2; a possible D gene is TRBD1 (6 bases). Germline assignment: CDR1 DFQATT and CDR2 SNEGSKA (reference sequence). The CDR3 length is 12 residues.